A single sample gave rise to the 22 T cell receptor beta chains below, sequenced in a study of graft-versus-host responses after intestinal transplantation. Repertoires were generated with immunoSEQ multiplex PCR, while TCRdb's copy carries only in-frame clones and drops some. The sample has under 45,000 clones; 85% to 90% are singletons. The sample was PBMCs, taken 267 days after transplant. The receptors were sampled from a human patient who received an intestinal transplant, so some T cells may come from the graft donor.

V usage is TRBV5-1 and J usage is TRBJ2-1, with 7 bases fitting TRBD1. V trimming: 3 bases; J trimming: 7 bases; junction bases outside the gene matches: 13. Germline CDR1 and CDR2: SGHRS and YFSETQ. The CDR3 has 16 amino acids. In DNA form, the CDR3 reads TGCGCCAGCAGCTCGCCCCTGGGACAGTTATTGAATGAGCAGTTCTTC. This translates into CASSSPLGQLLNEQFF.

The rearrangement joins TRBV7-9 to TRBJ1-5, with 7 nucleotides matching TRBD1. Trimming removed 5 bases from V and 1 base from J; junction bases left unmatched: 5. Germline CDR1 reads SEHNR; CDR2 reads FQNEAQ (reference sequence). The CDR3 covers 15 residues. CDR3 nucleotides: TGTGCCAGCAGCCCAGGGGGGGTGAGCAATCAGCCCCAGCATTTT. The encoded protein is CASSPGGVSNQPQHF.

The chain links TRBV19 to TRBJ2-3; possible D gene TRBD2, 5 bases. Trimming took 1 base from V and 2 from J, leaving 7 bases between them. This CDR3 has 14 amino acids. The germline V gene encodes CDR1 LNHDA and CDR2 SQIVND (reference sequence). The CDR3 here is CASSIAGTTDTQYF. The CDR3 DNA reads as TGTGCCAGTAGTATAGCGGGAACCACAGATACGCAGTATTTT. Full variable domain (remainder filled in from reference TRBV19 and TRBJ2-3): DGGITQSPKYLFRKEGQNVTLSCEQNLNHDAMYWYRQDPGQGLRLIYYSQIVNDFQKGDIAEGYSVSREKKESFPLTVTSAQKNPTAFYLCASSIAGTTDTQYFGPGTRLTVL.

The gene calls are TRBV12-5 and TRBJ2-5; D is unclear. Germline V gene data show CDR1 as LGHNT and CDR2 as FRNRAP. The CDR3 totals 14 residues. Trimming removed 2 bases at V and 2 bases at J, with 9 bases between. The CDR3 loop reads CASGLFQTQETQYF. The CDR3 DNA reads as TGTGCTAGTGGTTTGTTCCAGACGCAAGAGACCCAGTACTTC.

Only one count was recorded for this clone. This chain connects TRBV6-1 to TRBJ2-1; perhaps TRBD1 as D (6 bases). Germline CDR1 is MNHNS and CDR2 is SASEGT. The CDR3 runs to 13 residues. V shed 11 bases and J shed 4 bases, with 15 bases lying between them. CDR3 sequence (DNA): TGTGCCTCACAACCGGACAGTTACAATGAGCAGTTCTTC. Encoded protein: CASQPDSYNEQFF.

J is TRBJ1-2 and V is TRBV4-1; 10 nucleotides agree with TRBD1. Germline CDR1 MGHRA, CDR2 YSYEKL. The CDR3 is made up of 16 amino acids. V was pared by 2 bases and J by 5 bases, with 8 bases of the junction left unmatched. CDR3 sequence (DNA): TGCGCCAGCAGCCAATACGGAGGGACAGGGGCTTATGGCTACACCTTC. The encoded protein is CASSQYGGTGAYGYTF.

The rearrangement links TRBV5-6 to TRBJ2-1, with D hard to call. This CDR3 contains 14 residues. Germline CDR1 is SGHDT and CDR2 is YYEEEE. The ends were cut back, 0 bases at V and 7 bases at J, with 11 bases in the middle. The CDR3 sequence: CASSLVFELNEQFF. The CDR3 DNA sequence: TGTGCCAGCAGCTTGGTGTTTGAATTGAATGAGCAGTTCTTC.

The V and J genes are TRBV13 and TRBJ2-1, with TRBD1 matching over 11 bases. The V gene end was trimmed by 8 bases and the J gene end by 6 bases; junction bases not matched to a gene: 0. The CDR3 is made up of 12 amino acids. In germline, CDR1 is PRHDT, CDR2 FYEKMQ (reference sequence). The CDR3 nucleotides read TGTGCCAGCGGGACAGGGGGCAATGAGCAGTTCTTC. This encodes CASGTGGNEQFF.

This clone has just a few counts. This sequence joins TRBV5-1 and TRBJ2-5, with D unclear. The CDR3 is 14 residues long. The germline V and J ends were trimmed by 0 bases and 5 bases, with 11 bases remaining between them. Germline V gene sequence: CDR1 SGHRS, CDR2 YFSETQ. CDR3 residues: CASSLAGSWETQYF. CDR3 nucleotides: TGCGCCAGCAGCTTGGCGGGTAGTTGGGAGACCCAGTACTTC.

The chain links TRBV7-9 to TRBJ2-7; no clear D gene. In germline, CDR1 is SEHNR, CDR2 FQNEAQ (reference sequence). Trimming shortened V by 5 bases and J by 5 bases, and 10 bases separated the two germline ends. The CDR3 loop spans 12 amino acids. The CDR3 nucleotides are TGTGCCAGCAGCCTTGACACCAACGAGCAGTACTTC. This encodes CASSLDTNEQYF.

A remark on this clone: The junction shows a germline mismatch at one end, possibly a read error. CDR3 in DNA: TGCGCCTCGGGGGCGCAGGGCGGCACAGATACGCAGTATTTT. Translated: CASGAQGGTDTQYF. V is TRBV6-6 and J is TRBJ2-3, with D perhaps TRBD1 or TRBD2 (6 bases each). The CDR3 length is 14 residues. Germline V gene data show CDR1 as MNHNY and CDR2 as SVGAGI (reference sequence).

This clone was detected a few times. The chain carries TRBV11-2 and TRBJ2-3, with 11 bases identical to TRBD2. The CDR3 sequence is 18 residues long. Germline CDR1 SGHAT, CDR2 FQNNGV. J gave up 6 bases and V 5 bases, and 16 bases lay outside the gene matches. The DNA of the CDR3 is TGTGCCAGCAGCCCAGTAAGAGTAGCGGGGGGGCAAATCGATACGCAGTATTTT. As protein: CASSPVRVAGGQIDTQYF.

The J gene is TRBJ2-1, the V gene TRBV10-3, with no clear D. The length of the CDR3 is 16 residues. Germline V gene data show CDR1 as ENHRY and CDR2 as SYGVKD. The germline V and J ends were trimmed by 2 bases and 2 bases, with 13 bases remaining between them. The chain's CDR3 is CAISEVKGLPYNEQFF. CDR3 nucleotide sequence: TGTGCCATCAGTGAGGTCAAGGGCCTACCCTACAATGAGCAGTTCTTC.

This clone was detected once. The chain combines TRBV30 with TRBJ1-4; 10 bases align to TRBD1. V lost 3 bases to trimming and J lost 8 bases; unmatched junction nucleotides: 6. CDR3 length: 14 residues. In germline, CDR1 is GTSNPN, CDR2 SVGIG (reference sequence). CDR3 bases: TGTGCCTGGAGAAGGGGACAGGGGCTCGAAAAACTGTTTTTT. Translation gives CAWRRGQGLEKLFF.

The CDR3: CASWTQGRNIQYF. The DNA of the CDR3 is TGTGCCAGCTGGACTCAGGGAAGGAACATTCAGTACTTC. The V call is TRBV27, the J call TRBJ2-4, with D possibly being TRBD1 or TRBD2 (5 bases each). CDR1 is MNHEY, CDR2 SMNVEV, per germline (reference sequence). Trimming took 8 bases from V and 7 from J, leaving 15 bases between them. The CDR3 spans 13 residues.

The V call is TRBV7-8, the J call TRBJ2-2; TRBD1 or TRBD2 may be the D gene (6 bases each). CDR1 and CDR2 from the germline V gene are SGHVS and FQNEAQ. The CDR3 consists of 15 residues. With 0 bases removed from V and 4 bases from J, the gap between germline ends came to 9 bases. CDR3 region: CASSLAGGGTGELFF. The CDR3 nucleotides are TGTGCCAGCAGCTTAGCAGGAGGGGGCACCGGGGAGCTGTTTTTT.

The chain is built from TRBV10-3 and TRBJ1-3; weak D call: TRBD1 (6 bases). CDR3 size: 15 residues. The germline gives CDR1 ENHRY, CDR2 SYGVKD. V was clipped by 5 bases and J by 2 bases, with 13 bases between them. The CDR3 spells CAISLIKGAGNTIYF. CDR3 nucleotides: TGTGCCATCAGTCTAATCAAGGGGGCTGGAAACACCATATATTTT.

The chain has TRBV9 and TRBJ2-3, with 9 nucleotides matching TRBD2. With V trimmed by 3 bases and J by 1 base, 6 bases remained unmatched. Germline CDR1 reads SGDLS; CDR2 reads YYNGEE. CDR3 length equals 16 residues. In DNA form, the CDR3 reads TGTGCCAGCAGCGGGAGCGGGGGGCGGGGCACAGATACGCAGTATTTT. Translation gives CASSGSGGRGTDTQYF. The whole variable domain, remainder taken from reference TRBV9 and TRBJ2-3, is DSGVTQTPKHLITATGQRVTLRCSPRSGDLSVYWYQQSLDQGLQFLIQYYNGEERAKGNILERFSAQQFPDLHSELNLSSLELGDSALYFCASSGSGGRGTDTQYFGPGTRLTVL.

CDR3 sequence (DNA): TGTGCCAGCAGTTACGGGACTAGCGGGGACAATGAGCAGTTCTTC. As protein: CASSYGTSGDNEQFF. This chain links TRBV27 with TRBJ2-1; TRBD2 agrees at 13 bases. Trimming took 4 bases from V and 5 from J; bases not matched to a gene: 2. The CDR3 loop spans 15 amino acids. Germline lookup yields CDR1 MNHEY and CDR2 SMNVEV (reference sequence).

The chain recombines TRBV6-1 with TRBJ2-3; TRBD2 matches at 7 bases. V shed 3 bases, J shed 4 bases, and the junction held 7 bases outside the gene matches. CDR1 is MNHNS and CDR2 is SASEGT in the germline V gene. This CDR3 has 15 residues. Here the CDR3 reads CASSDFPGLADTQYF. CDR3 nucleotides: TGTGCCAGCAGTGATTTCCCCGGACTAGCAGATACGCAGTATTTT.

V and J are TRBV6-4 and TRBJ2-7, with unresolved D. V lost 3 bases to trimming and J lost 0 bases, with 15 bases between them. From germline, CDR1 is MRHNA and CDR2 SNTAGT. The length of the CDR3 is 16 residues. DNA of the CDR3: TGTGCCAGCAGTGAGCCTACAGTTGCTCACTCCTACGAGCAGTACTTC. Its translation: CASSEPTVAHSYEQYF.

The chain is built from TRBV13 and TRBJ1-4; D call uncertain. Trimming left V 3 bases short and J 7 bases short, with 9 bases between. Germline V gene sequence: CDR1 PRHDT, CDR2 FYEKMQ (reference sequence). The CDR3 extends over 13 amino acids. CDR3 sequence (DNA): TGTGCCAGCAGCTTTTGGGGAGGTGAAAAACTGTTTTTT. It codes for CASSFWGGEKLFF.